This T cell receptor beta chain was found in a study of shared clonotypes between healthy human individuals. The data were produced by immunoSEQ multiplex PCR, yet TCRdb's version contains in-frame clones alone and is incomplete. The sample yields about 2 million clones, approximately 94% seen once. With V trimmed by 6 bases and J by 5 bases, 16 bases remained unmatched. The V gene's germline CDR1 is MGHRA and CDR2 YSYEKL. The CDR3 loop spans 16 amino acids. CD8 cells regarded as naive lacked CD45RO, were positively chosen for CCR7, and omitted terminally differentiated effector memory CD45RA+ cells.

The source material was naive CD8+ T cells sorted from blood. This chain connects TRBV4-1 to TRBJ2-7; 7 positions match TRBD1. The source is a man aged 18-30 years in good health. The DNA for the CDR3 is TGCGCCAGCAGTCCCATTCTACAGGGGTTGCGGGACGAGCAGTACTTC. It yields the protein CASSPILQGLRDEQYF.